This T cell receptor beta chain was profiled in a study of cytomegalovirus exposure and HLA in healthy donors. Primers for the PCR totalled 60 Vbeta and 13 Jbeta. The repertoire was sequenced with immunoSEQ multiplex PCR; TCRdb's copy has only in-frame clones and lacks some. This sample has around 160,000 clones, with 65% to 70% found just once. Per germline, CDR1 SEHNR and CDR2 FQNEAQ (reference sequence). This CDR3 comprises 17 residues. The ends were cut back, 4 bases at V and 8 bases at J, with 23 bases in the middle. This sequence joins TRBV7-9 and TRBJ1-4; D unclear. Sample: PBMCs. This TCR was sampled from a woman between 18 and 30 years old in good health and CMV-seropositive. CDR3: CASSSYPQPLLREKLFF. DNA for the CDR3: TGTGCCAGCAGCTCTTACCCCCAGCCCTTACTAAGGGAAAAACTGTTTTTT.